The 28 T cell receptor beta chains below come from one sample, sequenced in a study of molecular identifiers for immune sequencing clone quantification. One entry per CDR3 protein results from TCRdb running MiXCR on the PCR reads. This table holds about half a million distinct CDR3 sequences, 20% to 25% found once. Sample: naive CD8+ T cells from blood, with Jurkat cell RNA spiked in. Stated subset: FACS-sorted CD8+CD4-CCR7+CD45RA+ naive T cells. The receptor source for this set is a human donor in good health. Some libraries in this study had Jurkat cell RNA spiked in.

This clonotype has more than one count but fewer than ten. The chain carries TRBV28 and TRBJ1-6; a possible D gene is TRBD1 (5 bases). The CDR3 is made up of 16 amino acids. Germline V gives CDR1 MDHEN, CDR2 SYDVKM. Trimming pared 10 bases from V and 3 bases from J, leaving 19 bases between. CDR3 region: CATLEPGLLYNSPLHF. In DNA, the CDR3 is TGTGCCACTTTGGAACCGGGACTCCTCTATAATTCACCCCTCCACTTT.

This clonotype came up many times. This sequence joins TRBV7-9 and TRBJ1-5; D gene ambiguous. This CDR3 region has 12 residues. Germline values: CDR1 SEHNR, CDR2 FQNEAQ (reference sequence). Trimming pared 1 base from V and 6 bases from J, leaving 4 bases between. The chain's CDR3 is CASSLGVQPQHF. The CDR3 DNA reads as TGTGCCAGCAGCTTAGGGGTTCAGCCCCAGCATTTT. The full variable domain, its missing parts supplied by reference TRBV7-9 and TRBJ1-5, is DTGVSQNPRHKITKRGQNVTFRCDPISEHNRLYWYRQTLGQGPEFLTYFQNEAQLEKSRLLSDRFSAERPKGSFSTLEIQRTEQGDSAMYLCASSLGVQPQHFGDGTRLSIL.

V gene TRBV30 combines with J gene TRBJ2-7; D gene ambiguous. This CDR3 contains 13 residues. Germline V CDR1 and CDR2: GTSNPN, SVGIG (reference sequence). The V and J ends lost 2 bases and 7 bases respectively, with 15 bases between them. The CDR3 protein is CAWSHERLGEQYF. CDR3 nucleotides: TGTGCCTGGAGTCACGAACGCCTTGGTGAGCAGTACTTC. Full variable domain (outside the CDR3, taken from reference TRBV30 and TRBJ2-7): SQTIHQWPATLVQPVGSPLSLECTVEGTSNPNLYWYRQAAGRGLQLLFYSVGIGQISSEVPQNLSASRPQDRQFILSSKKLLLSDSGFYLCAWSHERLGEQYFGPGTRLTVT.

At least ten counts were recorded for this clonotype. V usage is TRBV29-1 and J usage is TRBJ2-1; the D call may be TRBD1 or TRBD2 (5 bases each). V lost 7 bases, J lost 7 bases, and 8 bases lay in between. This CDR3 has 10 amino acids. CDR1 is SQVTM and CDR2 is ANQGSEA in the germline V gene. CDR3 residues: CSAEGNEQFF. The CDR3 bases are TGCAGCGCAGAGGGGAATGAGCAGTTCTTC.

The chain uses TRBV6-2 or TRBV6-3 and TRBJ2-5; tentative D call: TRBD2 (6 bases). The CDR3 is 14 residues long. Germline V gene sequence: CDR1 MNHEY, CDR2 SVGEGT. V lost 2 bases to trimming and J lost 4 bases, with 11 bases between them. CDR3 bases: TGTGCCAGCAGTTACGCGGGGCCTAGAGAGACCCAGTACTTC. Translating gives CASSYAGPRETQYF.

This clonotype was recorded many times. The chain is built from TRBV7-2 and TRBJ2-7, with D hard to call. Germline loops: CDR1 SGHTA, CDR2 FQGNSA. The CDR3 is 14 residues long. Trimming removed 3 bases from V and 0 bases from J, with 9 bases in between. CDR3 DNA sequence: TGTGCCAGCAGCTTCGACCCGAGCTCCTACGAGCAGTACTTC. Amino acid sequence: CASSFDPSSYEQYF.

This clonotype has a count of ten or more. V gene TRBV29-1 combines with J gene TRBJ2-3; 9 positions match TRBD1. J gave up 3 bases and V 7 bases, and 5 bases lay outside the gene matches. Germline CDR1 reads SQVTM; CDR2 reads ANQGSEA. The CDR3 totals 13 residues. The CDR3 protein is CSAGDRVTDTQYF. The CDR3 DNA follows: TGCAGCGCCGGGGACAGGGTTACAGATACGCAGTATTTT.

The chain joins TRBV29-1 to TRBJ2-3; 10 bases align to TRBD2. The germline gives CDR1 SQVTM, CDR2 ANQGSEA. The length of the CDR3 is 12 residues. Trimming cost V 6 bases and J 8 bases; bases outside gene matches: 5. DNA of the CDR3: TGCAGCGTACTAGCGGGAAAGGGTACGCAGTATTTT. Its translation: CSVLAGKGTQYF.

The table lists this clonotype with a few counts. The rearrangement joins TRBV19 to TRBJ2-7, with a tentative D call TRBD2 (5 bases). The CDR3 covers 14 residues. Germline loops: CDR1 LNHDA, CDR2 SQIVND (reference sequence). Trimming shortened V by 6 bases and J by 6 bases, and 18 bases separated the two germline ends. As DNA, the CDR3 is TGTGCCAGTAGCTCAGGCCCACGGGGTTTCGAGCAGTACTTC. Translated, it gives CASSSGPRGFEQYF.

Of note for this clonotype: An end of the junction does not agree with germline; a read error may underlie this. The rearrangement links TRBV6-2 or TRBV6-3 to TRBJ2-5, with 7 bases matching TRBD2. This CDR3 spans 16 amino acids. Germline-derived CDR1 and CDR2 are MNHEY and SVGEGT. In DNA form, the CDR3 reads TGTGCCAACAGTTACCAGGGACTACAAACGTGGGAGACCCAGTACTTC. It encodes CANSYQGLQTWETQYF.

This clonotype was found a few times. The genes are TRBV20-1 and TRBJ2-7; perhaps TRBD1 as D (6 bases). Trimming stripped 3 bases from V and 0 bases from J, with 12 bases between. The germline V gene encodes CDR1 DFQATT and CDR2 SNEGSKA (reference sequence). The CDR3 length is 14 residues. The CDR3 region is CSASLGRGSYEQYF. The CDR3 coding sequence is TGCAGTGCTAGCCTCGGCAGGGGCTCCTACGAGCAGTACTTC.

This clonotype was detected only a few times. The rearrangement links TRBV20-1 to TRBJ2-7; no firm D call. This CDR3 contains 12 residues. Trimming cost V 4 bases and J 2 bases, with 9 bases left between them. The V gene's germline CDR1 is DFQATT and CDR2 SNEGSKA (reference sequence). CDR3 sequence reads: CSATTYAYEQYF. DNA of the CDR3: TGCAGTGCTACCACGTACGCCTACGAGCAGTACTTC.

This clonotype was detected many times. CDR3 sequence reads: CASSVDSGSPYGYTF. CDR3 bases: TGTGCCAGCAGCGTAGACAGTGGTTCACCTTATGGCTACACCTTC. The rearrangement uses TRBV9 and TRBJ1-2; D call uncertain. The CDR3 sequence is 15 residues long. Germline V gene lookup returns CDR1 SGDLS and CDR2 YYNGEE. V lost 0 bases and J lost 5, with 14 bases in between. The complete variable domain, with remaining parts taken from reference TRBV9 and TRBJ1-2, reads DSGVTQTPKHLITATGQRVTLRCSPRSGDLSVYWYQQSLDQGLQFLIQYYNGEERAKGNILERFSAQQFPDLHSELNLSSLELGDSALYFCASSVDSGSPYGYTFGSGTRLTVV.

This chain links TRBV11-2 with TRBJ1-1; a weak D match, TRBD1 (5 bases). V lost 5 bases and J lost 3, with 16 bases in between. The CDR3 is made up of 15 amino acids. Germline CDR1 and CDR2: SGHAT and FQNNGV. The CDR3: CASSGRGGVYTEAFF. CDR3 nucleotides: TGTGCCAGCAGCGGGAGGGGAGGGGTATACACTGAAGCTTTCTTT.

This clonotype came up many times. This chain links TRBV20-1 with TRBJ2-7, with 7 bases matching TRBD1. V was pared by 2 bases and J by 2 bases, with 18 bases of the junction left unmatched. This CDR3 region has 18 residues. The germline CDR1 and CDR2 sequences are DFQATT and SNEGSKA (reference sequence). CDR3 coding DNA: TGCAGTGCTAGAAGTATCTATCGGGACAGTTCGTTCCCCTACGAGCAGTACTTC. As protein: CSARSIYRDSSFPYEQYF.

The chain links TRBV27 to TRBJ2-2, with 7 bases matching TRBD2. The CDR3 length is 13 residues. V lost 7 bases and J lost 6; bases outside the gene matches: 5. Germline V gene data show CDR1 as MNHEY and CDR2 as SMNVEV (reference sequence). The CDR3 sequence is CASTAGLSGELFF. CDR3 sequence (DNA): TGTGCCAGCACAGCGGGATTGTCCGGGGAGCTGTTTTTT.

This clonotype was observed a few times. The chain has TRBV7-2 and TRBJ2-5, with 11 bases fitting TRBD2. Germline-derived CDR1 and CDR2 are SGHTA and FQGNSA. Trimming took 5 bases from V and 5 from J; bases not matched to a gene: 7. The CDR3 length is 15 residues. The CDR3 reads CASSQIAGGRETQYF. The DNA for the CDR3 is TGTGCCAGCAGCCAAATAGCGGGAGGGCGCGAGACCCAGTACTTC.

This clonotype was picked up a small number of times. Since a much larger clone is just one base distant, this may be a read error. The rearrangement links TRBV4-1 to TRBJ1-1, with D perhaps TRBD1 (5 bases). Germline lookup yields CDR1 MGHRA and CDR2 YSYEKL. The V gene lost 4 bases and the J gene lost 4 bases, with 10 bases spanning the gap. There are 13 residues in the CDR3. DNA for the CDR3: TGCGCCAGCAGCCGAGGGGAGACCACTGAAGCTTTCTTT. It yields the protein CASSRGETTEAFF.

CDR3 in DNA: TGTGCCAGCAGCTGGACTAGCGGGGGGGCGGTAGACCGGGATACGCAGTATTTT. It yields the protein CASSWTSGGAVDRDTQYF. V and J are TRBV5-5 and TRBJ2-3, with TRBD2 matching 15 bases. CDR1 SGHKS and CDR2 YYEKEE come from the germline V gene (reference sequence). The ends lost 3 bases at V and 6 bases at J; junction bases unmatched: 11. This CDR3 has 18 residues.

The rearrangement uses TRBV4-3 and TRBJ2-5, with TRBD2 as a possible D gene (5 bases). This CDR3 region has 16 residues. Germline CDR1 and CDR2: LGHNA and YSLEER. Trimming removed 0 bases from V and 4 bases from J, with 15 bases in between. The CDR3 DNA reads TGCGCCAGCAGCCAAGATTTGACTAACGACCGAGAGACCCAGTACTTC. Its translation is CASSQDLTNDRETQYF.

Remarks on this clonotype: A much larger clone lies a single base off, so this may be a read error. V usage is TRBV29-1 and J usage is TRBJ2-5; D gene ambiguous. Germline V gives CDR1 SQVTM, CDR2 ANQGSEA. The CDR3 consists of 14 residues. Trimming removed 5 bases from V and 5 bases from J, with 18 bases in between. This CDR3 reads CSVKGRTLPETQYF. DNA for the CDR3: TGCAGCGTTAAAGGAAGGACCTTGCCGGAGACCCAGTACTTC.

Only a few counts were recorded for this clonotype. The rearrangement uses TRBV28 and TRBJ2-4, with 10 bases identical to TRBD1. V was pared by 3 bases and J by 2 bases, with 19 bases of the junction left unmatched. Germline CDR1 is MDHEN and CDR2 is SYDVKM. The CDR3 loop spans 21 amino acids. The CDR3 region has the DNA TGTGCCAGCAGTTTTGCGACGACAGGGGGCGGAGAGGCTTTTTCCAAAAACATTCAGTACTTC. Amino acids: CASSFATTGGGEAFSKNIQYF.

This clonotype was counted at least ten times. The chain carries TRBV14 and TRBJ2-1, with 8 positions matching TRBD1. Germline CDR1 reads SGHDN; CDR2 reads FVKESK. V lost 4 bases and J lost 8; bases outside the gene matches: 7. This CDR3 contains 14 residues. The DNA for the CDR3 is TGTGCCAGCAGCCTCTGGACAGGGCGGGATGAGCAGTTCTTC. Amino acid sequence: CASSLWTGRDEQFF.

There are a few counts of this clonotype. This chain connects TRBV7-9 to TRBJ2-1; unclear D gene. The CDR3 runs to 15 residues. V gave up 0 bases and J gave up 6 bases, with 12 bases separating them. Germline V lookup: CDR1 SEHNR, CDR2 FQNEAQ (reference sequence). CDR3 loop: CASSLAGTYANEQFF. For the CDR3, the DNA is TGTGCCAGCAGCTTAGCGGGCACCTACGCCAATGAGCAGTTCTTC.

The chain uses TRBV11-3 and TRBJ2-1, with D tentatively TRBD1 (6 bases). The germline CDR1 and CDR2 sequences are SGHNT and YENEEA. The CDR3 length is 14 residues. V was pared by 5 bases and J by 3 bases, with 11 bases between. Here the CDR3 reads CASSPGQNYNEQFF. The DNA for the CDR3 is TGTGCCAGCAGCCCGGGACAAAACTACAATGAGCAGTTCTTC.

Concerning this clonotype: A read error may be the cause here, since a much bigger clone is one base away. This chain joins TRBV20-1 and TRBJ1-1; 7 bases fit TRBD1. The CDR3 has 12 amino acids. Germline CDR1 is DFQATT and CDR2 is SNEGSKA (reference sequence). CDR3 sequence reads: CSPLGEGAEAIF. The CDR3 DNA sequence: TGCAGTCCGCTAGGTGAGGGGGCTGAAGCTATCTTT.

The CDR3 nucleotides are TGTGCCAGCAGACTAGCTAGCACAGATACGCAGTATTTT. The encoded protein is CASRLASTDTQYF. The V call is TRBV7-6, the J call TRBJ2-3, with a possible D match to TRBD2 (6 bases). Between the trimmed V and J ends, which lost 6 bases and 0 bases, there was a span of 7 bases. This CDR3 comprises 13 residues. In germline, CDR1 is SGHVS, CDR2 FNYEAQ.

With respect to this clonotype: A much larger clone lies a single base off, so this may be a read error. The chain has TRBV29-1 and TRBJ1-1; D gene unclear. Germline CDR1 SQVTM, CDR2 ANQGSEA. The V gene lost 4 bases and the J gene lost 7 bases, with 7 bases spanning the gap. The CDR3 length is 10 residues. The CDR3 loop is CSVGPDEAFF. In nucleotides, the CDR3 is TGCAGCGTTGGCCCGGATGAAGCTTTCTTT.